This T cell receptor beta chain was recorded in a study of cytomegalovirus exposure and HLA in healthy donors. The protocol was immunoSEQ multiplex PCR, while the TCRdb copy is restricted to in-frame clones and leaves out a portion. Seen here are 150,000 to 200,000 clones, around 81% observed once, and the top ten hold 2% to 2.5%. The CDR3 loop spans 18 amino acids. The ends were cut back, 5 bases at V and 0 bases at J, with 24 bases in the middle. The germline V gene encodes CDR1 SGHDT and CDR2 YYEEEE. This clonotype was obtained from a man younger than 40 in good health and CMV-seropositive. Material for sequencing was PBMCs. J is TRBJ2-7 and V is TRBV5-6; the D gene is possibly TRBD1 (6 bases). The DNA of the CDR3 is TGTGCCAGCAGTTTCTTTTTTGGAACAGGGCTAATCTCCTACGAGCAGTACTTC. Its protein product is CASSFFFGTGLISYEQYF.